One sample yielded the 5 T cell receptor beta chains listed below, sequenced in a study of T cells in women clearing cervical HPV infection. Clones were read by immunoSEQ multiplex PCR, and TCRdb kept only the in-frame ones, dropping some. The sample data list approximately 31,000 clones. The sample comprised blood buffy coat. Receptor source: a woman between 18 and 70 years old with a cervical HPV16 infection that either progressed to CIN3+ or cleared (not recorded which).

Concerning this clone: The missing CDR3 end, 3 residues past where the read stops, is filled in from the germline J gene. The V and J genes are TRBV12-3 or TRBV12-4 and TRBJ1-6; no firm D call. Deletions cut 3 bases from V and 6 bases from J, with 12 bases between. The CDR3 contains 15 residues. This CDR3 reads CASSFERGGNSPLHF. Incomplete CDR3 DNA: TGTGCCAGCAGTTTCGAACGAGGCGGTAATTCACCC.

Worth noting for this clone: The read is 3 residues too short to cover the CDR3 end, so that end is filled in from the germline J gene. J is TRBJ2-2 and V is TRBV7-3, with TRBD1 identical over 8 bases. Germline CDR1 is SGHTA and CDR2 is FQGTGA. The CDR3 length is 15 residues. J was trimmed by 4 bases and V by 5 bases; bases with no gene match: 6. The CDR3 sequence: CASSLGQGSTGELFF. CDR3 DNA (partial): TGTGCCAGCAGCCTCGGACAGGGAAGCACCGGGGAG.

Regarding this clone: The CDR3 extends 3 residues past the end of the read, so its final part is completed from the germline J gene. The chain carries TRBV28 and TRBJ1-3; 7 bases are a match to TRBD1. The CDR3 spans 14 residues. V was clipped by 4 bases and J by 6 bases; unmatched bases: 6. CDR1 and CDR2 (germline): MDHEN, SYDVKM. The part of the CDR3 DNA that was read is TGTGCCAGCAGTTCTACAGGGGCCTTAAACACC. It translates to CASSSTGALNT. The whole CDR3 region reads CASSSTGALNTIYF.

Comment on this clone: The read comes to an end 3 residues before the CDR3 does, leaving the germline J gene to fill in the end. The chain joins TRBV13 to TRBJ2-2; D might be TRBD2 (6 bases). The CDR3 has 14 amino acids. Germline loops: CDR1 PRHDT, CDR2 FYEKMQ (reference sequence). Trimming stripped 5 bases from V and 6 bases from J, with 13 bases between. The covered CDR3 bases are TGTGCCAGCAGCCCCACGACTAGTTCCGGGGAG. It encodes CASSPTTSSGE. In full, the CDR3 is CASSPTTSSGELFF.

About this clone: Read coverage stops 3 residues before the CDR3 terminus; the germline J gene supplies the remainder. The chain carries TRBV12-3 or TRBV12-4 and TRBJ2-1; D gene unclear. Trimming removed 5 bases from V and 7 bases from J, with 12 bases in between. The CDR3 runs 13 residues. The CDR3 here is CASSPIEWNEQFF. CDR3 DNA, as far as it was read: TGTGCCAGCAGTCCTATCGAGTGGAATGAG.